This TCR beta chain was found in a study of regulatory T cells in long-lasting Graves disease. This clonotype was picked up many times. Noted time point: newly diagnosed GD, antithyroid drugs for less than 3 months. The TCR library was prepared using RNA isolated from PBMCs. Relying on iRepertoire HTBI primers and Arm-PCR of CDR3 regions, the team built TCR beta libraries. TCRdb used MiXCR to reprocess the multiplex PCR reads, holding one entry per CDR3 protein. The table lists about 370,000 distinct CDR3 sequences, 15% of them singletons. The sequence came from a female donor with Graves disease. Sequences were derived from peripheral blood mononuclear cells (PBMCs), sampled at new diagnosis, from a patient treated with antithyroid drugs.

In DNA form, the CDR3 reads TGTGCCAGCAGTTTATCTGGGGGATGGGGCACAGATACGCAGTATTTT. Protein sequence: CASSLSGGWGTDTQYF. This rearrangement joins TRBV28 to TRBJ2-3; D tentatively fits TRBD1 or TRBD2 (5 bases each). V lost 1 base to trimming and J lost 1 base, with 12 bases between them. The CDR3 has 16 amino acids. Germline V gene data show CDR1 as MDHEN and CDR2 as SYDVKM.